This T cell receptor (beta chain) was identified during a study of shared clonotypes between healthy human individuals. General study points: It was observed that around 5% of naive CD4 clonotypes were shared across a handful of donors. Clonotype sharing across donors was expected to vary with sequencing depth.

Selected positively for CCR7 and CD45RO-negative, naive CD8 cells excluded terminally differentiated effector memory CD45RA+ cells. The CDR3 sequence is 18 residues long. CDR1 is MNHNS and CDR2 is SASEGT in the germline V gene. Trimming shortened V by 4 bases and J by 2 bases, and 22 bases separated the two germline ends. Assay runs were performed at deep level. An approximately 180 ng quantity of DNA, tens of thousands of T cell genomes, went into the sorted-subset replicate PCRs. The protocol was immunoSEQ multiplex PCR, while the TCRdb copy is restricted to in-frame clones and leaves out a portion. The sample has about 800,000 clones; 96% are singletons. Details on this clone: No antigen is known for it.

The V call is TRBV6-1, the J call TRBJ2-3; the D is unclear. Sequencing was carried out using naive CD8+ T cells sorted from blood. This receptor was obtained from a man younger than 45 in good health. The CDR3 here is CASSGAASAISYTDTQYF. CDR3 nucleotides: TGTGCCAGCAGTGGCGCAGCCAGCGCGATTTCATACACAGATACGCAGTATTTT.